This TCR beta chain appears in the sequencing data of a study of T-cell memory formation after mild COVID-19. This clonotype has just a few counts. What it binds is unknown. The CDR3 consists of 14 residues. Germline CDR1 and CDR2: SGHVS and FNYEAQ. V lost 6 bases to trimming and J lost 4 bases, with 15 bases between them. TCRdb processed the 5' RACE reads anew with MiXCR; each CDR3 protein has one entry. The table lists roughly 510,000 distinct CDR3 sequences, 17% of them singletons. Study results and caveats: Of the contracting clones, CD4+ ones lay mainly in CM and EM, and CD8+ ones in EMRA.

The TCR was taken from an adult woman who had mild COVID-19 (a few samples of this study predate the infection). Cell type and time point are not known. V is TRBV7-6 and J is TRBJ1-1; TRBD1 is a possible D gene (6 bases). Sequencing input: PBMCs or a T cell subset sorted from them (not recorded which). DNA for the CDR3: TGTGCCAGCAGAAAAGCAGGGGCCGCCACTGAAGCTTTCTTT. Translation: CASRKAGAATEAFF.